The rows below give T cell receptor beta chains drawn from one sample of a study of blood T cells in healthy people across ages. One entry per CDR3 protein results from TCRdb running MiXCR on the 5' RACE reads. Seen here are about 760,000 distinct CDR3 sequences, more than 50% observed once, and the top ten hold approximately 24%. Sequences were obtained from blood. Source of these receptors: a man in his forties in good health. The CDR3 runs from the conserved cysteine through the conserved F or W. The D gene is left open where the match is weak. The size of a clone is reported for some rows only, either as once, few or many, or as a class for expanded clones.

j_call | v_call | d_call | cdr3_length | clone_size | cdr3_aa | cdr3_nt
TRBJ2-5 | TRBV20-1 | NA | 15 | NA | CSASGREWGSETQYF | TGCAGTGCTAGCGGTCGGGAGTGGGGGTCGGAGACCCAGTACTTC
TRBJ2-1 | TRBV4-3 | TRBD2 | 14 | NA | CASSQEPAGFEQFF | TGCGCCAGCAGCCAGGAACCAGCGGGATTTGAGCAGTTCTTC
TRBJ2-1 | TRBV20-1 | TRBD2 | 16 | NA | CSARDRGLAGYNEQFF | TGCAGTGCTAGAGATCGGGGGCTAGCGGGATACAATGAGCAGTTCTTC
TRBJ2-5 | TRBV11-2 | NA | 14 | few | CASSFEGIGETQYF | TGTGCCAGCAGCTTCGAGGGGATCGGAGAGACCCAGTACTTC
TRBJ2-7 | TRBV7-2 | NA | 13 | NA | CASNKAGTYEQYF | TGTGCCAGCAACAAAGCGGGTACCTACGAGCAGTACTTC
TRBJ2-5 | TRBV10-3 | NA | 13 | NA | CAISDQIGETQYF | TGTGCCATCAGTGACCAAATAGGCGAGACCCAGTACTTC
TRBJ2-7 | TRBV28 | TRBD2 | 15 | NA | CASSAGLARTYEQYF | TGTGCCAGCAGCGCGGGACTAGCGCGAACCTACGAGCAGTACTTC
TRBJ1-4 | TRBV20-1 | NA | 13 | NA | CSARGDPGEKLFF | TGCAGTGCCAGAGGGGACCCGGGTGAAAAACTGTTTTTT
TRBJ2-2 | TRBV4-3 | TRBD1 | 17 | NA | CASSQDPQGAAIGELFF | TGCGCCAGCAGCCAAGACCCCCAGGGGGCTGCTATCGGGGAGCTGTTTTTT
TRBJ2-7 | TRBV4-3 | TRBD1 | 19 | once | CASSQVYPLGQLTSYEQYF | TGCGCCAGCAGCCAAGTATATCCCCTGGGACAGCTCACCTCCTACGAGCAGTACTTC
TRBJ2-4 | TRBV28 | NA | 18 | NA | CASSLSGVQTIAKNIQYF | TGTGCCAGCAGTTTATCAGGGGTCCAGACAATAGCCAAAAACATTCAGTACTTC
TRBJ2-3 | TRBV4-1 | TRBD2 | 17 | once | CASSQAATSGSGDTQYF | TGCGCCAGCAGCCAAGCTGCAACTAGCGGGAGTGGGGATACGCAGTATTTT
TRBJ2-7 | TRBV7-8 | TRBD1 | 16 | NA | CASSPSRGQSSYEQYF | TGTGCCAGCAGCCCTAGCAGGGGGCAGAGCTCCTACGAGCAGTACTTC
TRBJ2-3 | TRBV6-2/TRBV6-3 | NA | 18 | many | CASSYTAGSGKQVDTQYF | TGTGCCAGCAGTTACACCGCCGGCAGCGGTAAACAGGTGGATACGCAGTATTTT
TRBJ2-1 | TRBV24-1 | TRBD1 | 14 | NA | CATSPRDRVYEQFF | TGTGCCACCAGCCCCCGGGACAGGGTTTATGAGCAGTTCTTC
TRBJ2-1 | TRBV6-1 | TRBD1 | 15 | NA | CASTRGQGGRNEQFF | TGTGCCAGCACCCGAGGACAGGGGGGGCGCAATGAGCAGTTCTTC
TRBJ2-7 | TRBV10-3 | NA | 14 | NA | CAISEWRGDYEQYF | TGTGCCATCAGTGAGTGGAGGGGTGACTACGAGCAGTACTTC
TRBJ1-6 | TRBV28 | NA | 17 | NA | CASSFHGGRTPSSPLHF | TGTGCCAGCAGTTTTCATGGGGGGCGGACGCCTAGTTCACCCCTCCACTTT
TRBJ2-3 | TRBV5-1 | TRBD2 | 18 | NA | CASRRVSGGELSTDTQYF | TGCGCCAGCAGACGAGTCAGCGGGGGGGAATTGAGCACAGATACGCAGTATTTT
TRBJ1-5 | TRBV27 | NA | 13 | few | CASSTGYNQPQHF | TGTGCCAGCAGTACAGGGTACAATCAGCCCCAGCATTTT
TRBJ2-5 | TRBV6-5 | NA | 15 | NA | CASGPNGGDRETQYF | TGTGCCAGCGGTCCCAACGGGGGGGACAGAGAGACCCAGTACTTC
TRBJ2-7 | TRBV20-1 | NA | 16 | NA | CSARTGNAGSSYEQYF | TGCAGTGCTAGAACGGGAAACGCAGGGAGCTCCTACGAGCAGTACTTC
TRBJ2-7 | TRBV3-1 | NA | 13 | NA | CASSQDFTYEQYF | TGTGCCAGCAGCCAAGACTTCACCTACGAGCAGTACTTC
TRBJ2-1 | TRBV9 | NA | 18 | NA | CASSVSLGEFPLYDEQFF | TGTGCCAGCAGCGTATCTCTCGGGGAGTTCCCTCTCTACGATGAGCAGTTCTTC
TRBJ2-1 | TRBV2 | NA | 11 | NA | CASSNRVEQFF | TGTGCCAGCAGTAATAGGGTAGAGCAGTTCTTC
TRBJ2-5 | TRBV19 | TRBD1 | 14 | NA | CASSTGQQQETQYF | TGTGCCAGTAGTACGGGACAGCAGCAAGAGACCCAGTACTTC
TRBJ2-1 | TRBV29-1 | TRBD2 | 13 | few | CSGRGAIGDEQFF | TGCAGCGGGCGGGGGGCCATCGGCGATGAGCAGTTCTTC
TRBJ2-4 | TRBV10-3 | NA | 17 | NA | CAISDTGTGVAKNIQYF | TGTGCCATCAGTGATACGGGGACGGGAGTCGCCAAAAACATTCAGTACTTC
TRBJ2-1 | TRBV20-1 | NA | 12 | few | CSGGRSYNEQFF | TGCAGCGGCGGAAGGTCCTACAATGAGCAGTTCTTC
TRBJ2-2 | TRBV2 | NA | 16 | NA | CASSGPRSVRAGELFF | TGTGCCAGCAGTGGCCCCCGGTCCGTTCGAGCCGGGGAGCTGTTTTTT
TRBJ2-7 | TRBV28 | NA | 14 | few | CASRRAGGSYEQYF | TGTGCCAGCCGGCGGGCTGGGGGCTCCTACGAGCAGTACTTC
TRBJ2-7 | TRBV4-2 | TRBD1 | 14 | few | CASSQTGTVYEQYF | TGTGCCAGCAGCCAAACCGGGACAGTCTACGAGCAGTACTTC
TRBJ1-2 | TRBV12-3/TRBV12-4 | NA | 15 | few | CASSPPPLGSGGYTF | TGTGCCAGCAGTCCCCCTCCTTTGGGATCAGGGGGCTACACCTTC
TRBJ2-1 | TRBV7-2 | TRBD1 | 15 | NA | CASSLRGTGHNEQFF | TGTGCCAGCAGCTTACGGGGGACAGGACACAATGAGCAGTTCTTC
TRBJ2-5 | TRBV4-3 | TRBD2 | 17 | NA | CASSQRRGRAGKETQYF | TGCGCCAGCAGCCAACGTCGCGGGAGGGCCGGAAAAGAGACCCAGTACTTC
TRBJ1-1 | TRBV5-1 | NA | 14 | few | CASSLGVTGTEAFF | TGTGCCAGCAGCTTGGGTGTTACGGGCACTGAAGCTTTCTTT
TRBJ2-7 | TRBV7-2 | TRBD1 | 15 | NA | CASSKYGQGNYEQYF | TGTGCCAGCAGCAAATACGGACAGGGAAACTACGAGCAGTACTTC
TRBJ2-7 | TRBV6-4 | NA | 16 | NA | CASTLNEEGLTCEQYF | TGTGCCAGCACCCTTAATGAGGAGGGTCTCACCTGCGAGCAGTACTTC
TRBJ1-1 | TRBV7-2 | TRBD1 | 14 | few | CASSSDRGNTEAFF | TGTGCCAGCAGCTCGGACAGGGGGAACACTGAAGCTTTCTTT
TRBJ2-5 | TRBV29-1 | NA | 14 | once | CSIVFGTGMETQYF | TGCAGCATTGTCTTTGGTACAGGGATGGAGACCCAGTACTTC
TRBJ2-4 | TRBV20-1 | NA | 11 | NA | CSASPGVIQYF | TGCAGTGCTTCCCCCGGTGTAATTCAGTACTTC
TRBJ1-2 | TRBV7-2 | NA | 14 | few | CASTRSPGEYGYTF | TGTGCCAGCACCCGCTCGCCGGGGGAGTATGGCTACACCTTC
TRBJ1-1 | TRBV20-1 | NA | 14 | NA | CSARVGPLNTEAFF | TGCAGTGCTAGGGTGGGGCCGCTGAACACTGAAGCTTTCTTT
TRBJ2-3 | TRBV2 | NA | 12 | once | CASSEAPDTQYF | TGTGCCAGCAGCGAAGCCCCAGATACGCAGTATTTT
TRBJ2-3 | TRBV6-5 | NA | 14 | NA | CASRGVGNTDTQYF | TGTGCCAGCCGGGGAGTGGGAAACACAGATACGCAGTATTTT
TRBJ1-4 | TRBV4-2 | NA | 19 | few | CASSRKQGGLFATNEKLFF | TGTGCCAGCAGCCGAAAGCAAGGGGGGTTATTTGCAACTAATGAAAAACTGTTTTTT
TRBJ2-7 | TRBV5-1 | TRBD2 | 15 | few | CASSPVAGGSYEQYF | TGCGCCAGCAGCCCCGTAGCGGGAGGTAGCTACGAGCAGTACTTC
TRBJ2-4 | TRBV20-1 | NA | 12 | few | CSASGDTNIQYF | TGCAGTGCTAGTGGGGATACCAACATTCAGTACTTC
TRBJ2-1 | TRBV4-2 | NA | 14 | NA | CASSQDDKYNEQFF | TGTGCCAGCAGCCAAGACGACAAGTACAATGAGCAGTTCTTC
TRBJ2-1 | TRBV5-1 | TRBD2 | 15 | NA | CASSALAGDYNEQFF | TGCGCCAGCAGCGCATTAGCGGGGGACTACAATGAGCAGTTCTTC
TRBJ1-2 | TRBV9 | TRBD1 | 16 | NA | CASSVGGTGVNYGYTF | TGTGCCAGCAGCGTAGGCGGAACAGGGGTGAACTATGGCTACACCTTC
TRBJ1-6 | TRBV20-1 | TRBD1 | 13 | few | CSAYQGGNSPLHF | TGCAGTGCCTATCAGGGGGGGAATTCACCCCTCCACTTT
TRBJ2-3 | TRBV20-1 | TRBD1 | 14 | once | CSARRTGLTDTQYF | TGCAGTGCGCGAAGGACAGGGCTCACAGATACGCAGTATTTT
TRBJ2-1 | TRBV7-8 | NA | 13 | NA | CASSRNLVGEQFF | TGTGCCAGCAGCCGAAATCTAGTTGGTGAGCAGTTCTTC